The T cell receptor (beta chain) described here comes from a study of blood T cell repertoires in COVID-19. Across the study: PBMCs, B-cell-depleted T cells, or T cells provided the cDNA or gDNA that made up the material.

This clone was observed a single time. Germline V CDR1 and CDR2: MDHEN, SYDVKM. The CDR3 spans 12 residues. Trimming took off 10 bases at V and 0 bases at J, with 10 bases between the two ends. Using immunoSEQ multiplex PCR, the repertoire was profiled, and TCRdb retains in-frame clones only, with some absent. The sample contains 150,000 to 200,000 clones, 80% to 85% of which appear only once. Source material: peripheral blood. This receptor was obtained from a woman in her 70s with COVID-19, enrolled during active disease. V gene TRBV28 combines with J gene TRBJ2-7; D gene unclear. This CDR3 reads CATDKSSYEQYF. In nucleotides, the CDR3 is TGTGCCACCGACAAGAGCTCCTACGAGCAGTACTTC.